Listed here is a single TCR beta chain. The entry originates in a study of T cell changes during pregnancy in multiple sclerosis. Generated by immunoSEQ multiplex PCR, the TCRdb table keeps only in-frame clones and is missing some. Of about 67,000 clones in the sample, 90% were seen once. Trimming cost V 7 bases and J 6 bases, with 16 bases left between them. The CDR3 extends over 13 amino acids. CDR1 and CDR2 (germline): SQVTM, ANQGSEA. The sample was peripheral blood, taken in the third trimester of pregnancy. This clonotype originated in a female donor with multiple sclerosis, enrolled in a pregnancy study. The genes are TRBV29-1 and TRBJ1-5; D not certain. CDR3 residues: CSALAAAGQPQHF. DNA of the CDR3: TGCAGCGCCCTCGCGGCCGCGGGTCAGCCCCAGCATTTT.